These 9 T cell receptor beta chains originate from one sample sequenced in a study of vaccination effects on CD4 cells after COVID-19. Only in-frame clones appear in the TCRdb table, and some are missing; sequencing was by immunoSEQ multiplex PCR. Of more than 60,000 clones in the sample, 74% were seen once. Isolation of CD4+ T cells took place after 10 to 11 days of culture. Participants were given two doses of BNT162b2 or mRNA-1273 vaccine. No antigen is known for these receptors. The sequenced sample was CD4+ T cells from PBMCs cultured without peptide, obtained after COVID-19 vaccination. These receptors all come from a human donor who received a COVID-19 vaccine.

This chain joins TRBV5-8 and TRBJ2-3; possibly TRBD1 for D (5 bases). The V end was cut by 2 bases, the J end by 6 bases, with 10 bases between. The germline gives CDR1 SGHTS, CDR2 YDEGEE. CDR3 size: 13 residues. CDR3: CASSLQGADTQYF. As DNA, the CDR3 is TGTGCCAGCAGCTTACAAGGGGCCGATACGCAGTATTTT.

V usage is TRBV5-1 and J usage is TRBJ1-1; D gene ambiguous. This CDR3 spans 14 amino acids. Germline-derived CDR1 and CDR2 are SGHRS and YFSETQ. Between the trimmed V and J ends, which lost 0 bases and 1 base, there was a span of 7 bases. CDR3 loop: CASSLAQANTEAFF. CDR3 DNA sequence: TGCGCCAGCAGCTTGGCCCAGGCGAACACTGAAGCTTTCTTT.

DNA of the CDR3: TGTGCCAGCAGCCCCGACAGGGGGCGGAACGAGCAGTACGTC. Translation: CASSPDRGRNEQYV. The chain employs TRBV5-4 and TRBJ2-7, with TRBD1 matching 10 bases. Germline CDR1 is SGHNT and CDR2 is YYREEE (reference sequence). J lost 5 bases, V lost 4 bases, and 6 bases had no gene match. The CDR3 extends over 14 amino acids.

This sequence joins TRBV6-4 and TRBJ2-4; D may be TRBD2 (7 bases). With 7 bases removed from V and 1 base from J, the gap between germline ends came to 20 bases. This CDR3 has 17 residues. Germline assignment: CDR1 MRHNA and CDR2 SNTAGT. The CDR3 DNA reads as TGTGCCAGCACCCAAAAGGGGGGGGCAAGGGCCAAAAACATTCAGTACTTC. This encodes CASTQKGGARAKNIQYF.

The chain employs TRBV4-1 and TRBJ2-3, with 7 bases aligning to TRBD2. The CDR3 consists of 14 residues. V dropped 4 bases and J dropped 1; count of bases not matched to a gene: 2. CDR1 is MGHRA and CDR2 is YSYEKL in the germline V gene. CDR3 coding DNA: TGCGCCAGCAGCCCCGCGGGGGGCACAGATACGCAGTATTTT. Its translation: CASSPAGGTDTQYF.

The chain recombines TRBV5-1 with TRBJ1-5; D ambiguous. Germline-derived CDR1 and CDR2 are SGHRS and YFSETQ. The V end lost 4 bases, the J end lost 5 bases, and 10 bases lay between the germline ends. This CDR3 is 13 amino acids long. As DNA, the CDR3 is TGCGCCAGCAGCCCGGACGGCGATCAGCCCCAGCATTTT. As protein: CASSPDGDQPQHF.

The rearrangement links TRBV5-4 to TRBJ2-1; 14 bases map to TRBD2. The CDR3 totals 17 residues. The germline V gene has CDR1 SGHNT and CDR2 YYREEE (reference sequence). Trimming cost V 3 bases and J 0 bases; bases outside gene matches: 2. The CDR3 DNA reads TGTGCCAGCAGCTGGACTAGCGGGGGGAGCTCCTACAATGAGCAGTTCTTC. Its protein product is CASSWTSGGSSYNEQFF.

The chain has TRBV28 and TRBJ2-5; a weak D match, TRBD1 (5 bases). V was trimmed by 6 bases and J by 2 bases, leaving 13 bases between them. The CDR3 has 14 residues. Germline loops: CDR1 MDHEN, CDR2 SYDVKM. The CDR3 region is CASRDDRLQETQYF. CDR3 sequence (DNA): TGTGCCAGCAGGGACGACAGATTACAAGAGACCCAGTACTTC.

The V and J genes are TRBV11-2 and TRBJ2-2, with 7 nucleotides matching TRBD2. V shed 7 bases and J 6 bases; nucleotides not matched to a gene: 8. The CDR3 sequence is 14 residues long. Germline CDR1 SGHAT, CDR2 FQNNGV. Written as DNA, the CDR3 is TGTGCCAGCACCCCCAGTCGGGGGGCCGGGGAGCTGTTTTTT. Its protein product is CASTPSRGAGELFF. Supplemented by reference TRBV11-2 and TRBJ2-2, the full variable domain reads EAGVAQSPRYKIIEKRQSVAFWCNPISGHATLYWYQQILGQGPKLLIQFQNNGVVDDSQLPKDRFSAERLKGVDSTLKIQPAKLEDSAVYLCASTPSRGAGELFFGEGSRLTVL.